A single sample gave rise to the 5 T cell receptor beta chains below, sequenced in a study of beta chain features in type 1 diabetes. The entirety of the isolated RNA underwent reverse transcription, so expressed TCRB transcripts were sequenced. The method was immunoSEQ multiplex PCR; TCRdb's version includes in-frame clones alone and lacks a portion of them. The profile covers around 400,000 clones, with more than 12% appearing a single time and approximately 0.019% taken by the ten largest. Sequencing used naive CD4+ T cells from blood. The receptor source for this set is a young woman in good health.

This chain joins TRBV25-1 and TRBJ2-1, with 9 bases that match TRBD1. With V trimmed by 5 bases and J by 14 bases, 7 bases remained unmatched. This CDR3 comprises 12 residues. The V gene's germline CDR1 is MGHDK and CDR2 SYGVNS. CDR3 in DNA: TGTGCCAGCAGTCCACAGACAGGGGGGGAGTTCTTC. Residues: CASSPQTGGEFF.

This clone was counted a few times. The chain combines TRBV15 with TRBJ2-5; TRBD2 matches 12 bases. The germline gives CDR1 LNHNV, CDR2 YYDKDF (reference sequence). The CDR3 length is 18 residues. V was pared by 1 base and J by 0 bases, with 6 bases of the junction left unmatched. CDR3 sequence (DNA): TGTGCCACCAGCAGAGGTTCTAGCGGGAGGGGGTACCAAGAGACCCAGTACTTC. Its protein product is CATSRGSSGRGYQETQYF.

J is TRBJ2-3 and V is TRBV6-5; D is perhaps TRBD1 (5 bases). Germline V lookup: CDR1 MNHEY, CDR2 SVGAGI. V shed 6 bases and J shed 0 bases, with 13 bases lying between them. This CDR3 contains 15 residues. As DNA, the CDR3 is TGTGCCAGCAGAGACAGCAGAGCTAGCACAGATACGCAGTATTTT. It translates to CASRDSRASTDTQYF.

This clone was detected a few times. The chain recombines TRBV18 with TRBJ2-2, with 7 bases lining up with TRBD1. The CDR3 sequence is 15 residues long. The germline V gene has CDR1 KGHSH and CDR2 LQKENI. V trimming: 3 bases; J trimming: 6 bases; junction bases outside the gene matches: 7. The chain's CDR3 is CASSPTGYEAGELFF. The CDR3 DNA reads TGTGCCAGCTCACCGACAGGGTATGAGGCCGGGGAGCTGTTTTTT.

This clone has a handful of counts. The chain uses TRBV10-3 and TRBJ2-7; the match to TRBD1 covers 9 bases. Germline assignment: CDR1 ENHRY and CDR2 SYGVKD. This CDR3 contains 13 residues. After removal of 8 bases from V and 5 bases from J, the junction contained 7 bases not matched to a gene. As DNA, the CDR3 is TGTGCCATCGGGGACAGGGATAAGGACGAGCAGTACTTC. Its translation is CAIGDRDKDEQYF.